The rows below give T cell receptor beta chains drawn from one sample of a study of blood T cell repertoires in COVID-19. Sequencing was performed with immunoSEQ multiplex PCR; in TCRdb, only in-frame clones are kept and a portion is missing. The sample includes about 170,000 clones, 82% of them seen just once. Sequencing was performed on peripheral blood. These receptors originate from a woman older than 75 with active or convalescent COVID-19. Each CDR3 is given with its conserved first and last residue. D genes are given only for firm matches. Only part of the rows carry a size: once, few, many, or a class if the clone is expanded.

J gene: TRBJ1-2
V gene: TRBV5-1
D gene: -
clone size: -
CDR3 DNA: TGCGCCAGCAGCTTGTCACCAGGGGCCCCCTTGGGAGACACCTTC
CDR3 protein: CASSLSPGAPLGDTF

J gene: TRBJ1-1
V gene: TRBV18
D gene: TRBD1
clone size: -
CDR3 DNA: TGTGCCAGCTCACGGATCGGGCAGGGGGTGAACACTGAAGCTTTCTTT
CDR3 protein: CASSRIGQGVNTEAFF

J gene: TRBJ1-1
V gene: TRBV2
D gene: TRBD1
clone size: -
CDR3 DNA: TGTGCCAGCAAAAAAAACCCAGGACAGGGGGACAGAGAAGCTTTCTTT
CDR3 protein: CASKKNPGQGDREAFF

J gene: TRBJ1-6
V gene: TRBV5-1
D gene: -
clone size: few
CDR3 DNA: TGCGCCAGCAGTATTGGGTTGGAGGGGTACAATTCACCCCTCCACTTT
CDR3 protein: CASSIGLEGYNSPLHF

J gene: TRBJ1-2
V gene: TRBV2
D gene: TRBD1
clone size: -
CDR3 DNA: TGTGCCAGCAACACTCAGGGGGTCGGGCTTCGAGGCTACACCTTC
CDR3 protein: CASNTQGVGLRGYTF

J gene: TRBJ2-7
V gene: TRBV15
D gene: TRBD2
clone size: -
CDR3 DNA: TGTGCCACCACCAAGGCGGGGGGACTAGCTGCCTACGAGCAGTACTTC
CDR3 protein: CATTKAGGLAAYEQYF

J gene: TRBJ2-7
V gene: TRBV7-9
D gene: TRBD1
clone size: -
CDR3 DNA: TGTGCCAGCAGCTCCCTCTCGATACCAGGGGGCGAGCAGTACTTC
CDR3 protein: CASSSLSIPGGEQYF

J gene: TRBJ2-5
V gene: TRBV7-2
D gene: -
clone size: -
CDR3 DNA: TGTGCCAGCAGCTTTCAGCAGGGTTACGAGACCCAGTACTTC
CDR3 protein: CASSFQQGYETQYF

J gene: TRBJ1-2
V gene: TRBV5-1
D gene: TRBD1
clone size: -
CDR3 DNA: TGCGCCAGCAGACGGGACAGGGGTAGCTATGGCTACACCTTC
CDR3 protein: CASRRDRGSYGYTF

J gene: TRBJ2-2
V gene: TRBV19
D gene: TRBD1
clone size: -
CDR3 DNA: TGTGCCAGTAGACCAGGGGGACAGCCGAACACCGGGGAGCTGTTTTTT
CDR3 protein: CASRPGGQPNTGELFF

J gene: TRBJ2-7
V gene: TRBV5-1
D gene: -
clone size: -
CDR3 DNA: TGCGCCAGCAGCTTGACACAGCCCCCCGAGCAGTACTTC
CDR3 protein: CASSLTQPPEQYF

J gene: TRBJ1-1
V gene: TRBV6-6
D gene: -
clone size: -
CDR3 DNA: TGTGCCAGCGGATGGGACTCCAGCACTGAAGCTTTCTTT
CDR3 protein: CASGWDSSTEAFF

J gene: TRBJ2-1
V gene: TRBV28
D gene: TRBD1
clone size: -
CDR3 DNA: TGTGCCAGCAGAAATCCGGGACAGGGGAGTGACAATGAGCAGTTCTTC
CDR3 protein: CASRNPGQGSDNEQFF

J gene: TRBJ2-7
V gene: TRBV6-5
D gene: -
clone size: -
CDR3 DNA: TGTGCCAGCAGTTACTCGAGAGGGTGGTCCTACGAGCAGTACTTC
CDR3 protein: CASSYSRGWSYEQYF

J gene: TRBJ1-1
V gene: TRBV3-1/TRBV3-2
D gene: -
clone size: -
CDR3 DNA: TGTGCCAGCAGCCAAACGAAGACAGCCCGGAACACTGAAGCTTTCTTT
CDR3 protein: CASSQTKTARNTEAFF